Listed here are 31 T cell receptor beta chains from one sample, sequenced in a study of identical twins. TCRdb reanalysed the 5' RACE reads using MiXCR and keeps one entry per CDR3 protein. The table has about 920,000 distinct CDR3 sequences, roughly 12% seen once. This same sample was also taken into another study, of yellow fever vaccine responses in identical twins.

Source material: PBMCs. These receptors all come from a young woman in good health.

This clonotype showed up just a few times. The chain is built from TRBV11-2 and TRBJ1-6, with TRBD1 matching over 7 bases. CDR3 length equals 18 residues. The trim removed 1 base at V and 0 bases at J, leaving 6 bases unmatched. Germline V gene lookup returns CDR1 SGHAT and CDR2 FQNNGV. The CDR3 is CASSLVATGSSYNSPLHF. DNA for the CDR3: TGTGCCAGCAGCTTAGTGGCGACAGGGAGCTCCTATAATTCACCCCTCCACTTT.

This rearrangement joins TRBV24-1 to TRBJ2-3; D not resolved. Germline V gene sequence: CDR1 KGHDR, CDR2 SFDVKD. The germline V and J ends were trimmed by 9 bases and 6 bases, with 12 bases remaining between them. The CDR3 sequence is 12 residues long. The CDR3 region is CATRVGLDTQYF. DNA for the CDR3: TGTGCCACCCGGGTCGGTTTGGATACGCAGTATTTT.

CDR3 bases: TGTGCCAGCAGCCCTCAGGAGATCTCCTCCTACGAGCAGTACTTC. Its translation: CASSPQEISSYEQYF. This chain joins TRBV12-3 or TRBV12-4 and TRBJ2-7, with D unresolved. V lost 6 bases and J 0 bases, leaving 15 bases between the germline ends. This CDR3 spans 15 amino acids.

The V and J genes are TRBV10-3 and TRBJ2-1; TRBD2 matches 7 bases. V lost 11 bases and J lost 4; bases outside the gene matches: 11. Looked up from germline, CDR1 is ENHRY and CDR2 is SYGVKD. CDR3 length: 14 residues. CDR3 sequence reads: CASVAGDLYNEQFF. CDR3 nucleotide sequence: TGTGCCTCAGTGGCGGGGGACCTTTACAATGAGCAGTTCTTC.

V gene TRBV5-4 combines with J gene TRBJ2-1; 12 bases align to TRBD2. V shed 1 base, J shed 8 bases, and the junction held 4 bases outside the gene matches. The germline V gene has CDR1 SGHNT and CDR2 YYREEE (reference sequence). This CDR3 contains 15 residues. The CDR3 protein is CASSLTTSGGYEQFF. The CDR3 DNA sequence: TGTGCCAGCAGCTTGACGACTAGCGGGGGCTATGAGCAGTTCTTC.

This clonotype was counted only a few times. The chain uses TRBV5-1 and TRBJ2-3, with 16 positions matching TRBD2. CDR3 length: 17 residues. V gave up 3 bases and J gave up 6 bases; unmatched junction bases: 7. The germline V gene has CDR1 SGHRS and CDR2 YFSETQ. In nucleotides, the CDR3 is TGCGCCAGCAGCTCTGCCGGGACTAGCGGGGGGGCTGATACGCAGTATTTT. It translates to CASSSAGTSGGADTQYF.

CDR3 coding DNA: TGTGCCAGCAGTTCAGGACTGCCGGAGCAGTACGTC. Its protein product is CASSSGLPEQYV. The genes are TRBV28 and TRBJ2-7, with a weak D call TRBD2 (5 bases). From germline, CDR1 is MDHEN and CDR2 SYDVKM. The length of the CDR3 is 12 residues. Trimming left V 4 bases short and J 7 bases short, with 11 bases between.

There are a few counts of this clonotype. The V and J genes are TRBV6-6 and TRBJ2-1; D is unclear. This CDR3 contains 13 residues. The V end was cut by 4 bases, the J end by 5 bases, with 9 bases between. Looked up from germline, CDR1 is MNHNY and CDR2 is SVGAGI (reference sequence). CDR3 protein: CASSLATNNEQFF. CDR3 in DNA: TGTGCCAGCAGTTTGGCCACGAACAATGAGCAGTTCTTC.

The rearrangement uses TRBV5-1 and TRBJ2-2; D is possibly TRBD2 (6 bases). Germline V gives CDR1 SGHRS, CDR2 YFSETQ. V lost 5 bases and J lost 7, with 12 bases in between. This CDR3 has 13 amino acids. The CDR3 region is CASSPGGYGELFF. In nucleotides, the CDR3 is TGCGCCAGCAGTCCCGGGGGTTACGGGGAGCTGTTTTTT.

This clonotype was counted a few times. The rearrangement uses TRBV11-2 and TRBJ2-1, with TRBD2 matching over 7 bases. The CDR3 has 15 residues. CDR1 SGHAT and CDR2 FQNNGV come from the germline V gene. Trimming at V came to 5 bases and at J to 6 bases, leaving 10 bases not matched to a gene. CDR3: CASSRDRREFNEQFF. CDR3 nucleotide sequence: TGTGCCAGCAGCCGAGATAGGCGGGAGTTCAATGAGCAGTTCTTC. The full variable domain, in which reference TRBV11-2 and TRBJ2-1 provide the parts outside the CDR3, is EAGVAQSPRYKIIEKRQSVAFWCNPISGHATLYWYQQILGQGPKLLIQFQNNGVVDDSQLPKDRFSAERLKGVDSTLKIQPAKLEDSAVYLCASSRDRREFNEQFFGPGTRLTVL.

This chain connects TRBV20-1 to TRBJ2-5; D perhaps matches TRBD2 (5 bases). V lost 0 bases and J lost 8, with 19 bases in between. The CDR3 is 15 amino acids. CDR1 and CDR2 from the germline V gene are DFQATT and SNEGSKA (reference sequence). CDR3 protein: CSARDYGLRFGTQYF. The CDR3 DNA is TGCAGTGCTAGAGATTACGGACTCAGGTTTGGCACCCAGTACTTC.

Comment on this clonotype: This likely traces to a read error, being one base from a far larger clone. The chain has TRBV28 and TRBJ1-1; the D is unclear. Between the trimmed V and J ends, which lost 5 bases and 2 bases, there was a span of 3 bases. This CDR3 has 11 amino acids. The V gene's germline CDR1 is MDHEN and CDR2 SYDVKM. This CDR3 is CASSINTEAFF. The CDR3 nucleotides are TGTGCCAGCAGTATAAACACTGAAGCTTTCTTT.

The chain has TRBV29-1 and TRBJ2-7; no reliable D call. V was pared by 4 bases and J by 0 bases, with 10 bases between. The CDR3 consists of 13 residues. Germline loops: CDR1 SQVTM, CDR2 ANQGSEA. The CDR3 nucleotides read TGCAGCGTTGTCGACGATAGCTCCTACGAGCAGTACTTC. This translates into CSVVDDSSYEQYF.

This clonotype was detected a few times. This sequence joins TRBV7-9 and TRBJ1-2, with D possibly being TRBD1 (5 bases). V lost 5 bases, J lost 7 bases, and 20 bases lay in between. Germline CDR1 and CDR2: SEHNR and FQNEAQ (reference sequence). The CDR3 runs to 15 residues. The CDR3 region is CASSTHTGHVGGYTF. As DNA, the CDR3 is TGTGCCAGCAGCACCCACACAGGACACGTTGGTGGCTACACCTTC.

The chain is built from TRBV28 and TRBJ1-6, with 10 bases matching TRBD1. CDR3 size: 15 residues. Germline CDR1 reads MDHEN; CDR2 reads SYDVKM. V shed 5 bases, J shed 12 bases, and the junction held 10 bases outside the gene matches. The CDR3 nucleotides read TGTGCCAGCAGTCTGCGGGACAGGGGTATTTTACCCCTCCACTTT. This gives the protein CASSLRDRGILPLHF.

This sequence joins TRBV3-1 and TRBJ1-1; D remains ambiguous. V gave up 0 bases and J gave up 5 bases, with 10 bases separating them. Looked up from germline, CDR1 is LGHDT and CDR2 is YNNKEL (reference sequence). The CDR3 spans 14 residues. The CDR3 spells CASSQDLGLTEAFF. In nucleotides, the CDR3 is TGTGCCAGCAGCCAAGATCTGGGGTTGACTGAAGCTTTCTTT.

The sample holds a few counts of this clonotype. The chain is built from TRBV10-3 and TRBJ2-5, with a weak D call TRBD1 (6 bases). Germline-derived CDR1 and CDR2 are ENHRY and SYGVKD. The CDR3 runs 17 residues. The ends were cut back, 0 bases at V and 5 bases at J, with 19 bases in the middle. Here the CDR3 reads CAISESWGTNTRETQYF. The CDR3, as DNA: TGTGCCATCAGTGAGTCATGGGGGACAAACACCAGGGAGACCCAGTACTTC.

Only a few counts were recorded for this clonotype. The chain couples TRBV6-1 to TRBJ2-7; no firm D call. Germline V gene sequence: CDR1 MNHNS, CDR2 SASEGT. Between the trimmed V and J ends, which lost 8 bases and 3 bases, there was a span of 14 bases. This CDR3 comprises 13 residues. The CDR3 DNA sequence: TGTGCCAGCTCTAACGGGCAGAGCTACGAGCAGTACGTC. This encodes CASSNGQSYEQYV.

This clonotype was seen a few times. This chain joins TRBV20-1 and TRBJ2-2; the match to TRBD2 covers 9 bases. The ends lost 0 bases at V and 3 bases at J; junction bases unmatched: 5. Germline values: CDR1 DFQATT, CDR2 SNEGSKA (reference sequence). The CDR3 extends over 16 amino acids. CDR3 bases: TGCAGTGCTAGAGATGGCGGGAGGGCCTACACCGGGGAGCTGTTTTTT. This sequence encodes CSARDGGRAYTGELFF.

The sample holds a few counts of this clonotype. V usage is TRBV2 and J usage is TRBJ2-1, with TRBD1 as a possible D gene (5 bases). This CDR3 contains 15 residues. V was pared by 0 bases and J by 8 bases, with 14 bases between. Germline CDR1 and CDR2: SNHLY and FYNNEI. CDR3 protein: CASSEAFPGMDEQFF. CDR3 nucleotides: TGTGCCAGCAGTGAAGCGTTCCCAGGGATGGATGAGCAGTTCTTC.

This clonotype has just a few counts. J is TRBJ1-4 and V is TRBV20-1; D ambiguous. Germline V gene data show CDR1 as DFQATT and CDR2 as SNEGSKA (reference sequence). Trimming pared 3 bases from V and 1 base from J, leaving 12 bases between. This CDR3 is built from 15 residues. DNA of the CDR3: TGCAGTGCTAGGATTGGGGAAAAAACTAATGAAAAACTGTTTTTT. Translation: CSARIGEKTNEKLFF.

The rearrangement joins TRBV7-9 to TRBJ2-6; D is unclear. The V end lost 7 bases, the J end lost 3 bases, and 10 bases lay between the germline ends. CDR3 size: 14 residues. Germline CDR1 SEHNR, CDR2 FQNEAQ (reference sequence). CDR3 protein: CASNGFGGANVLTF. DNA of the CDR3: TGTGCCAGCAACGGGTTTGGTGGGGCCAACGTCCTGACTTTC.

The chain employs TRBV12-3 or TRBV12-4 and TRBJ2-7; D is undetermined. The CDR3 is 14 amino acids. V was shortened by 5 bases and J by 4 bases, with 15 bases between the two germline ends. In DNA, the CDR3 is TGTGCCAGCAGTCTAAGGGCAGGAGCTTACGAGCAGTACTTC. It specifies CASSLRAGAYEQYF.

Only a few counts were recorded for this clonotype. V and J are TRBV7-8 and TRBJ2-1; D is tentatively TRBD1 or TRBD2 (6 bases each). This CDR3 has 15 residues. Germline V CDR1 and CDR2: SGHVS, FQNEAQ. Trimming removed 1 base at V and 4 bases at J, with 11 bases between. The CDR3 bases are TGTGCCAGCAGCTTAGGGGGGGCTAAGTACAATGAGCAGTTCTTC. This gives the protein CASSLGGAKYNEQFF. The complete variable domain, with remaining parts taken from reference TRBV7-8 and TRBJ2-1, reads GAGVSQSPRYKVAKRGQDVALRCDPISGHVSLFWYQQALGQGPEFLTYFQNEAQLDKSGLPSDRFFAERPEGSVSTLKIQRTQQEDSAVYLCASSLGGAKYNEQFFGPGTRLTVL.

The chain employs TRBV7-6 and TRBJ2-7; 7 bases align to TRBD2. There are 12 residues in the CDR3. V gave up 4 bases and J gave up 6 bases; unmatched junction bases: 3. Germline loops: CDR1 SGHVS, CDR2 FNYEAQ. DNA for the CDR3: TGTGCCAGCAGCTCCCCGGGGGGCGAGCAGTACGTC. This encodes CASSSPGGEQYV.

This chain links TRBV2 with TRBJ1-6, with D uncertain. The CDR3 is made up of 14 amino acids. Germline V gene sequence: CDR1 SNHLY, CDR2 FYNNEI. Trimming stripped 4 bases from V and 6 bases from J, with 10 bases between. The DNA of the CDR3 is TGTGCCAGCAGTGTCCCGGGCGGTAATTCACCCCTCCACTTT. As protein: CASSVPGGNSPLHF. The full variable domain, with the rest looked up from reference TRBV2 and TRBJ1-6, is EPEVTQTPSHQVTQMGQEVILRCVPISNHLYFYWYRQILGQKVEFLVSFYNNEISEKSEIFDDQFSVERPDGSNFTLKIRSTKLEDSAMYFCASSVPGGNSPLHFGNGTRLTVT.

The gene calls are TRBV15 and TRBJ1-6; D ambiguous. The germline V gene encodes CDR1 LNHNV and CDR2 YYDKDF (reference sequence). The CDR3 is 16 amino acids. V was shortened by 1 base and J by 4 bases, with 11 bases between the two germline ends. The CDR3 loop is CATSRVWGEYNSPLHF. The CDR3 nucleotides read TGTGCCACCAGCAGAGTCTGGGGAGAGTATAATTCACCCCTCCACTTT.

This chain uses TRBV6-1 with TRBJ2-7, with 14 bases that match TRBD2. V was clipped by 5 bases and J by 2 bases; unmatched bases: 2. CDR3 length: 15 residues. Germline V gene lookup returns CDR1 MNHNS and CDR2 SASEGT. The CDR3 coding sequence is TGTGCCAGCAGTCAGGGACTAGCGGGGGCCTACGAGCAGTACTTC. This translates into CASSQGLAGAYEQYF.

DNA for the CDR3: TGTGCCAGCAGTGAACAGGACTACGAGCAGTACGTC. Translating gives CASSEQDYEQYV. This chain uses TRBV2 with TRBJ2-7, with D hard to call. The CDR3 is 12 amino acids. Germline CDR1 and CDR2: SNHLY and FYNNEI. Trimming cost V 2 bases and J 3 bases, with 5 bases left between them.

The chain links TRBV21-1 to TRBJ2-7; the D segment call TRBD2 is taken from the table without a DNA check. TRBV21-1 is tagged as a pseudogene. CDR3 length equals 17 residues. The CDR3 DNA sequence: TGTGCCAGCAGCAAAGGTGTAGCGACAGGATGCCCCTACGAGCAGTACTTC. Translating gives CASSKGVATGCPYEQYF.

This clonotype showed up many times. The chain is built from TRBV10-3 and TRBJ2-3; TRBD1 aligns across 7 bases. The J segment lost 1 base and the V segment lost 10 bases, leaving 8 bases of the junction unmatched. This CDR3 contains 14 residues. CDR1 is ENHRY, CDR2 SYGVKD, per germline. The CDR3 region is CATATGMGTDTQYF. The CDR3 region has the DNA TGTGCCACGGCGACAGGGATGGGCACAGATACGCAGTATTTT.